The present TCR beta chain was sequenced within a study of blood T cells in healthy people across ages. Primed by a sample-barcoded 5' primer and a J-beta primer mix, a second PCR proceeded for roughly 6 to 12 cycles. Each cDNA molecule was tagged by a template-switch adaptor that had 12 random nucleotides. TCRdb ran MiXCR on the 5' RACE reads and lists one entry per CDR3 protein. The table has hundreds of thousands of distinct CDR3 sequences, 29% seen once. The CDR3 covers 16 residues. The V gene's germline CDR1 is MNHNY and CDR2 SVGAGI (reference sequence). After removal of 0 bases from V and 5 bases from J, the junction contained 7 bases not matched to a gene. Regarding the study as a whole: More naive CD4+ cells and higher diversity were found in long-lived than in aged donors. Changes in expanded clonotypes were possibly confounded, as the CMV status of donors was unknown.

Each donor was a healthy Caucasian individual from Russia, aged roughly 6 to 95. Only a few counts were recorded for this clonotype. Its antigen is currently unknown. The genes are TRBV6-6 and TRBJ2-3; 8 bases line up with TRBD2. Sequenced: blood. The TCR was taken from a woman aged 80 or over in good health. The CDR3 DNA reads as TGTGCCAGCAGTTACTCGAACGGGGGGGTCGGAGATACGCAGTATTTT. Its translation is CASSYSNGGVGDTQYF.